The entry below describes one TCR beta chain. This record comes from a study of tumor-infiltrating lymphocytes in primary liver carcinoma. CDR3 length: 13 amino acids. Germline loops: CDR1 WSHSY, CDR2 SAAADI. The V and J ends lost 8 bases and 11 bases respectively, with 21 bases between them. From 450 to 600 ng total RNA, TCR beta cDNA was generated with a primer in the constant region. Three nested multiplex PCR rounds, a slightly modified ARM-PCR method, built the TCR beta libraries. Running roughly 10 cycles apiece, the first two PCR rounds relied on TRBV1-TRBV30 forward primers together with a C-beta reverse primer. Via MiXCR, TCRdb re-called the multiplex PCR reads, giving one row per CDR3 protein. The sample carries 99,000 or so distinct CDR3 sequences, over 55% recorded once. Co-extracting RNA and DNA was done with 20-30 mg of unsorted bulk tissue as input.

This chain uses TRBV10-2 with TRBJ2-5; maybe TRBD2 (6 bases). The sample taken for sequencing was liver tumor tissue from sampling region 5. This sample's subset: tumor region T5, tumor centre. This clonotype was sampled from an older woman with primary liver carcinoma and hepatitis B virus infection. The CDR3 reads CASRLGGQGTQYF. DNA of the CDR3: TGCGCCAGCCGCCTTGGCGGCCAAGGGACTCAGTACTTC.